This T cell receptor (beta chain) was sequenced in a study of cytomegalovirus exposure and HLA in healthy donors. Study results and caveats: Researchers catalogued about 150 TCR beta chains as cytomegalovirus-associated.

Note on this clone: Antigen: not known.

Germline CDR1 reads SGHAT; CDR2 reads FQNNGV. With 5 bases clipped from V and 4 bases from J, the junction kept 4 bases outside the gene matches. CDR3 length equals 13 residues. Measured with immunoSEQ multiplex PCR; TCRdb has only the in-frame clones, and not every one. This sample yields approximately 190,000 clones, of which 70% to 85% are seen a single time; 13% belongs to the top ten. The sequencing input was PBMCs. The source of this sequence is a woman aged 30 to 39 in good health and CMV-seropositive. This chain uses TRBV11-2 with TRBJ1-1; TRBD1 matches 7 bases. The CDR3 nucleotides read TGTGCCAGCAGCGCGACAGGGTTCACTGAAGCTTTCTTT. It yields the protein CASSATGFTEAFF.